This is a list of T cell receptor beta chains from one sample in a study of shared clonotypes between healthy human individuals. Sequenced by immunoSEQ multiplex PCR; TCRdb stores in-frame clones only, minus some. This table holds 2 million to 2.5 million clones, about 95% found once. Sequencing input: naive CD8+ T cells sorted from blood. The source is a man in his late teens or twenties in good health. Each CDR3 is given with its conserved first and last residue. D genes are given only for firm matches. Size is omitted from some rows. Given values are once, few, many or a class for expanded clones.

d_gene,v_gene,abundance,j_gene,CDR3nt,CDR3aa
TRBD1,TRBV4-1,NA,TRBJ1-2,TGCGCCAGCAGCCAAGTACCGGGACAGGGAGGGTATGGCTACACCTTC,CASSQVPGQGGYGYTF
NA,TRBV28,NA,TRBJ2-5,TGTGCCAGCAGTTTATATATGGGGGCTCAAGAGACCCAGTACTTC,CASSLYMGAQETQYF
TRBD2,TRBV5-4,NA,TRBJ2-2,TGTGCCAGCAGCAGTGGACTAGCGGTCGGGGAGCTGTTTTTT,CASSSGLAVGELFF
TRBD1,TRBV28,NA,TRBJ2-3,TGTGCCAGCAGTCCGGGACAGGGCCCAGATACGCAGTATTTT,CASSPGQGPDTQYF
NA,TRBV7-2,NA,TRBJ2-7,TGTGCCAGCAGCTTTCCTAAGGGGAACCTCCTCTCCTACGAGCAGTACTTC,CASSFPKGNLLSYEQYF
NA,TRBV6-4,NA,TRBJ1-6,TGTGCCAGCAGTGACGGACCCTACTATAATTCACCCCTCCACTTT,CASSDGPYYNSPLHF
NA,TRBV5-1,few,TRBJ1-5,TGCGCCAGCAGCTTGGAAGGGCAGCCCCAGCATTTT,CASSLEGQPQHF
TRBD1,TRBV14,NA,TRBJ2-7,TGTGCCAGCAGCGAGACCGGGACAGCAATCTACGAGCAGTACTTC,CASSETGTAIYEQYF
NA,TRBV5-4,once,TRBJ2-1,TGTGCCAGCAGCTTGGCTAGGAACTTGGGCCCCTCGTTCTTC,CASSLARNLGPSFF
NA,TRBV4-3,once,TRBJ2-1,TGCGCCAGCAGCCAAGATCAAAGTACCCACATGGATCCTGAGCAGTTCTTC,CASSQDQSTHMDPEQFF
NA,TRBV7-7,NA,TRBJ2-5,TGTGCTAGCAGCTTCCGGAAGGGTTGGACCCAGTACTTC,CASSFRKGWTQYF
NA,TRBV13,NA,TRBJ2-7,TGTGCCAGCAGCTTTGCTGGAGGCGAGGCCTACGAGCAGTACTTC,CASSFAGGEAYEQYF
TRBD1,TRBV10-3,NA,TRBJ1-1,TGTGCCATCAGTGATCGGACAGGGGAGCCGAACACTGAAGCTTTCTTT,CAISDRTGEPNTEAFF
NA,TRBV9,once,TRBJ2-7,TGTGCCAGCAGCGTGCTTCCCGATGACGAGCAGTACTTC,CASSVLPDDEQYF
NA,TRBV7-2,NA,TRBJ2-7,TGTGCCAGCAGCACCGACAGGTTAAGCTCCTACGAGCAGTACTTC,CASSTDRLSSYEQYF
NA,TRBV9,NA,TRBJ2-7,TGTGCCAGCAGCCCTAGTAGTAGGGACCTTATGCAGTACTTC,CASSPSSRDLMQYF
NA,TRBV5-1,NA,TRBJ2-3,TGCGCCAGCAGCGGGCGGGACTTCGGCACAGATACGCAGTATTTT,CASSGRDFGTDTQYF
NA,TRBV29-1,NA,TRBJ2-5,TGCAGCGCGGTGGACATCCAAGAGACCCAGTACTTC,CSAVDIQETQYF
NA,TRBV4-3,NA,TRBJ2-5,TGCGCCAGCAGCCAAGATATCGGTATTCAAGAGACCCAGTACTTC,CASSQDIGIQETQYF
NA,TRBV6-4,NA,TRBJ1-2,TGTGCCAGCAGTGACTCGGCGGGCTATGGCTACACCTTC,CASSDSAGYGYTF
NA,TRBV6-6,NA,TRBJ1-4,TGTGCCAGCAGTGATACCGACGGGGGTAATGAAAAACTGTTTTTT,CASSDTDGGNEKLFF
NA,TRBV11-2,NA,TRBJ1-5,TGTGCCAGCAGCTTACGCACCGGGCGCAATCAGCCCCAGCATTTT,CASSLRTGRNQPQHF
TRBD1,TRBV6-1,NA,TRBJ1-2,TGTGCCAGCAGTGGATCCGGGACAGACTATGGCTACACCTTC,CASSGSGTDYGYTF
TRBD2,TRBV7-4,NA,TRBJ2-7,TGTGCCAGGAGTACAACTAGCGGGACTAACTACGAGCAGTACTTC,CARSTTSGTNYEQYF
NA,TRBV6-5,once,TRBJ2-1,TGTGCCAGCAGTTACACCACGGGGACGTACAATGAGCAGTTCTTC,CASSYTTGTYNEQFF